Sequencing of this TCR beta chain was carried out in a study of blood T cell repertoires in COVID-19. The method was immunoSEQ multiplex PCR; TCRdb's version includes in-frame clones alone and lacks a portion of them. The table records under 65,000 clones, roughly 91% of them present only once. CDR1 MGHDK and CDR2 SYGVNS come from the germline V gene. Trimming took off 4 bases at V and 4 bases at J, with 10 bases between the two ends. The CDR3 has 13 amino acids. Material for sequencing was peripheral blood. This receptor was obtained from a human donor in a cohort sampled during active COVID-19. The rearrangement joins TRBV25-1 to TRBJ1-2; possibly TRBD1 for D (6 bases). CDR3: CASSGGGPYGYTF. The CDR3, as DNA: TGTGCCAGCAGTGGAGGGGGTCCCTATGGCTACACCTTC.